This TCR beta chain was identified during a study of blood T cell repertoires in COVID-19. Here immunoSEQ multiplex PCR was the method, and the copy in TCRdb shows in-frame clones only, minus some. The table has under 300,000 clones, approximately 85% seen once. Participants were aged about 18 to 100 years from some 24 US areas. Cohort placement rested on clinical history that participants reported themselves. The ends were cut back, 6 bases at V and 5 bases at J, with 10 bases in the middle. The CDR3 totals 13 residues. The germline V gene has CDR1 ENHRY and CDR2 SYGVKD. Sequenced sample: PBMCs or T cells enriched from blood (not recorded which). The receptor's source is a woman aged 45 to 65 who had been exposed to COVID-19. The rearrangement joins TRBV10-3 to TRBJ2-2; possibly TRBD1 for D (5 bases). This chain's CDR3 is CAIRNRQTGELFF. The CDR3 DNA is TGTGCCATCAGGAACCGACAGACCGGGGAGCTGTTTTTT.